The rows below give T cell receptor beta chains drawn from one sample of a study of shared clonotypes between healthy human individuals. The assay was immunoSEQ multiplex PCR, and TCRdb's table has in-frame clones only and misses some. The sample shows about 460,000 clones, approximately 71% of them seen only once. Sequenced material: PBMCs. The source of these receptors is a woman in her thirties or forties in good health. Some clones in this sample may be carry-over from other donors' samples. The CDR3 runs from the conserved cysteine through the conserved F or W. Each record gives: CDR3 length, V gene, J gene, D gene, clone size, CDR3 protein, CDR3 DNA. D genes are given only for firm matches. Clone size is given for some rows only: seen once, a few or many times, or a class if the clone is expanded.

15	TRBV19	TRBJ2-7	TRBD2	.	CASSDVRGSVYEQYF	TGTGCCAGTAGTGACGTACGCGGGAGTGTCTACGAGCAGTACTTC
16	TRBV9	TRBJ2-1	TRBD2	.	CASSVAAGGSYNEQFF	TGTGCCAGCAGCGTAGCGGCGGGAGGCTCGTACAATGAGCAGTTCTTC
20	TRBV4-1	TRBJ2-5	TRBD2	.	CASSQDRYGTLSGDQETQYF	TGCGCCAGCAGCCAAGATCGTTATGGAACCCTTAGCGGGGACCAAGAGACCCAGTACTTC
15	TRBV4-2	TRBJ2-3	TRBD2	.	CASSRTSGFTDTQYF	TGTGCCAGCAGCCGGACTAGCGGATTTACAGATACGCAGTATTTT
12	TRBV27	TRBJ1-6	.	few	CASQAYNSPLHF	TGTGCCAGCCAGGCCTATAATTCACCCCTCCACTTT
19	TRBV21-1	TRBJ2-6	.	.	CASSKRGGAPNSGANVLTF	TGTGCCAGCAGCAAACGGGGTGGGGCACCTAACTCTGGGGCCAACGTCCTGACTTTC
15	TRBV30	TRBJ2-1	.	.	CAGAPGTGPYNEQFF	TGTGCCGGGGCCCCGGGGACCGGACCCTACAATGAGCAGTTCTTC
16	TRBV4-3	TRBJ2-7	TRBD2	.	CASSQDPAGVVHEQYF	TGCGCCAGCAGCCAAGACCCTGCGGGAGTCGTCCACGAGCAGTACTTC
17	TRBV5-1	TRBJ1-4	.	.	CASSYRFGLATDEKLFF	TGCGCCAGCAGCTACCGGTTTGGGCTGGCGACGGATGAAAAACTGTTTTTT
13	TRBV6-5	TRBJ1-2	.	.	CASSTDSMGGYTF	TGTGCCAGCAGCACGGACAGCATGGGTGGCTACACCTTC
12	TRBV11-2	TRBJ2-3	.	.	CASSPGSGTQYF	TGTGCCAGCAGCCCGGGGTCCGGTACGCAGTATTTT
14	TRBV5-6	TRBJ2-2	TRBD2	once	CASTPSGNTGELFF	TGTGCCAGCACTCCTAGCGGGAACACCGGGGAGCTGTTTTTT
14	TRBV15	TRBJ2-7	TRBD2	.	CATSANLAGVEQYF	TGTGCCACCAGCGCCAATCTAGCGGGAGTTGAGCAGTACTTC
17	TRBV28	TRBJ1-5	TRBD1	.	CASNLLRTGGPNQPQHF	TGTGCCAGCAACCTCCTCAGGACAGGGGGTCCGAATCAGCCCCAGCATTTT